Sequencing of this TCR beta chain was carried out in a study of T cell repertoires in cytomegalovirus infection. TCRdb itself ran the reads through MiXCR, one entry per CDR3 protein. The data hold about 130,000 distinct CDR3 sequences, with roughly 9% observed a single time. Study results and limitations: Cumulative public TCR beta family frequency identified CMV carriers with the relevant HLA. In two of eight donors, the top clonotype was HLA-C-restricted CMV-specific.

This clonotype was recorded at least ten times. The antigen is not known. The source of this sequence is a human donor in good health (CMV status not recorded). Some clones in this sample may be carry-over from other donors' samples. Sequencing input: PBMCs.

The DNA for the CDR3 is TGTGCCAGCAGCCTCACCGCCCAGGGTAAGGGTGGCTACACCTTC. Protein: CASSLTAQGKGGYTF. The chain uses TRBV11-2 and TRBJ1-2, with D possibly being TRBD1 (5 bases). Trimming shortened V by 5 bases and J by 7 bases, and 20 bases separated the two germline ends. This CDR3 has 15 residues. Germline values: CDR1 SGHAT, CDR2 FQNNGV. The full variable domain, completed using reference TRBV11-2 and TRBJ1-2, is EAGVAQSPRYKIIEKRQSVAFWCNPISGHATLYWYQQILGQGPKLLIQFQNNGVVDDSQLPKDRFSAERLKGVDSTLKIQPAKLEDSAVYLCASSLTAQGKGGYTFGSGTRLTVV.